The present T cell receptor beta chain was sequenced within a study of post-analysis software for immune sequencing data. Study-level background: The disease courses covered relapsing-remitting, secondary progressive and progressive-relapsing multiple sclerosis.

A remark on this clonotype: Antigen specificity is unknown.

CDR1 and CDR2 (germline): SNHLY, FYNNEI. This CDR3 has 16 amino acids. Trimming removed 1 base from V and 4 bases from J, with 16 bases in between. General study findings and limits: Samples made in the same batch grouped tightly together by F measure. Significantly lower normalized Chao1 diversity was seen in multiple sclerosis patients than in controls. The five TRBV segments detected at higher frequency in patients than in controls included TRBV5-6, TRBV5-1 and TRBV20-1.

Incorporated into the TCR beta cDNA libraries were unique molecular identifiers, which served to reduce PCR and sequencing biases. Input amounts of roughly 0.9 to 10 million T cells were used. These gave roughly 500,000 cDNA molecules, so each molecule approximated one T cell. TCRdb redid the calling of the PCR reads with MiXCR, one entry per CDR3 protein. The sample shows about 820,000 distinct CDR3 sequences, roughly 50% of them seen only once. This receptor was obtained from a girl between 10 and 17 years old with multiple sclerosis. This chain joins TRBV2 and TRBJ1-2; perhaps TRBD1 as D (5 bases). What was sequenced was blood. The CDR3: CASSEGYWSQGYGYTF. CDR3 nucleotide sequence: TGTGCCAGCAGTGAAGGTTATTGGTCCCAGGGCTATGGCTACACCTTC.